This T cell receptor beta chain was found in a study of beta chain features in type 1 diabetes. General study findings and limits: Patients with Type 1 diabetes showed moderately but significantly shorter TCRB CDR3s in all four CD4+ subsets.

The trim removed 11 bases at V and 4 bases at J, leaving 19 bases unmatched. CDR1 and CDR2 from the germline V gene are LNHDA and SQIVND (reference sequence). This CDR3 is 16 amino acids long. Of the isolated RNA, all was reverse transcribed, and so the sequenced material was expressed TCRB transcripts. Here immunoSEQ multiplex PCR was the method, and the copy in TCRdb shows in-frame clones only, minus some. The sample records 250,000 to 300,000 clones, around 15% being singletons. This clone was picked up a small number of times. Its antigen is unknown. This clonotype was obtained from a man aged 25 to 45 with type 1 diabetes. Material for sequencing was naive CD4+ T cells from blood. V is TRBV19 and J is TRBJ2-5, with 7 bases identical to TRBD1. CDR3 protein: CAHTYSGTVLGETQYF. CDR3 in DNA: TGTGCCCATACGTACTCGGGGACAGTCCTTGGAGAGACCCAGTACTTC.